The 11 T cell receptor beta chains listed next were all sequenced from one sample in a study of blood T cell repertoires in COVID-19. The method was immunoSEQ multiplex PCR; TCRdb's version includes in-frame clones alone and lacks a portion of them. The sample holds about 90,000 clones; around 90% are singletons and the top ten take 2.7%. Source material: peripheral blood. These receptors all come from a man over 45 with COVID-19, enrolled during active disease.

CDR3 nucleotide sequence: TGTGCCAGCATGGGGCATCAGGGGACCAATGAGCAGTTCTTC. Translation: CASMGHQGTNEQFF. V is TRBV6-5 and J is TRBJ2-1; a possible D gene is TRBD1 (6 bases). The CDR3 has 14 residues. Germline V gene sequence: CDR1 MNHEY, CDR2 SVGAGI. V gave up 7 bases and J gave up 6 bases, with 16 bases separating them.

The V and J genes are TRBV3-1 (or the pseudogene TRBV3-2) and TRBJ2-1, with 8 bases matching TRBD2. The CDR3 runs 19 residues. The germline CDR1 and CDR2 sequences are LGHDT and YNNKEL (reference sequence). Trimming cost V 0 bases and J 4 bases; bases outside gene matches: 14. As DNA, the CDR3 is TGTGCCAGCAGCCAAGATTTCGGAGCGGGGGAGCAAGAATACAATGAGCAGTTCTTC. Amino acid sequence: CASSQDFGAGEQEYNEQFF.

The chain is built from TRBV11-2 and TRBJ2-1; D might be TRBD2 (6 bases). The CDR3 totals 15 residues. The germline CDR1 and CDR2 sequences are SGHAT and FQNNGV. The V end lost 5 bases, the J end lost 3 bases, and 14 bases lay between the germline ends. CDR3: CASSLRLGYYNEQFF. The CDR3 coding sequence is TGTGCCAGCAGCCTCCGACTAGGATACTACAATGAGCAGTTCTTC.

Only a few counts were recorded for this clone. The rearrangement links TRBV6-5 to TRBJ2-7; TRBD1 aligns across 7 bases. The CDR3 loop spans 15 amino acids. Looked up from germline, CDR1 is MNHEY and CDR2 is SVGAGI. With 6 bases clipped from V and 9 bases from J, the junction kept 17 bases outside the gene matches. In DNA, the CDR3 is TGTGCCAGCAGCAAATCCCAACAGGGGCCCAGTGGGCAGTACTTC. This gives the protein CASSKSQQGPSGQYF.

The chain has TRBV6-6 and TRBJ2-7, with D possibly TRBD1 on 5 matching bases. With 6 bases removed from V and 4 bases from J, the gap between germline ends came to 16 bases. The CDR3 consists of 14 residues. Germline CDR1 reads MNHNY; CDR2 reads SVGAGI (reference sequence). In DNA form, the CDR3 reads TGTGCCAGCAGCCTACGACAGAAACCATACGAGCAGTACTTC. It specifies CASSLRQKPYEQYF.

The CDR3 reads CASSLNPGRGIYEQYF. Here the CDR3 DNA reads TGTGCCAGCAGCTTAAACCCCGGGAGGGGGATCTACGAGCAGTACTTC. This chain joins TRBV7-8 and TRBJ2-7; 8 nucleotides line up with TRBD2. V gave up 2 bases and J gave up 3 bases; unmatched junction bases: 9. Germline CDR1 reads SGHVS; CDR2 reads FQNEAQ. This CDR3 has 16 amino acids.

The rearrangement uses TRBV29-1 and TRBJ2-5; TRBD2 agrees at 15 bases. Trimming at V came to 1 base and at J to 0 bases, leaving 0 bases not matched to a gene. CDR1 is SQVTM, CDR2 ANQGSEA, per germline. The CDR3 has 16 residues. The CDR3 sequence is CSVEGTSGGDQETQYF. In nucleotides, the CDR3 is TGCAGCGTTGAAGGGACTAGCGGGGGGGACCAAGAGACCCAGTACTTC.

The chain has TRBV19 and TRBJ2-1; 8 nucleotides match TRBD1. This CDR3 is built from 16 residues. The J segment lost 0 bases and the V segment lost 5 bases, leaving 6 bases of the junction unmatched. Germline CDR1 and CDR2: LNHDA and SQIVND (reference sequence). The CDR3 is CASSLNRGISYNEQFF. The CDR3 nucleotides read TGTGCCAGTAGTCTAAACAGGGGGATCTCCTACAATGAGCAGTTCTTC.

This chain joins TRBV4-2 and TRBJ1-6, with D possibly matching TRBD1 (5 bases). The CDR3 sequence is 23 residues long. Trimming took off 1 base at V and 0 bases at J, with 28 bases between the two ends. Per germline, CDR1 LGHNA and CDR2 YNFKEQ. The CDR3 region is CASSQGLGGDRPFLSSYNSPLHF. The CDR3 DNA reads TGTGCCAGCAGCCAAGGTCTTGGGGGGGACCGTCCGTTTCTGAGCTCCTATAATTCACCCCTCCACTTT.

The CDR3 spells CASSEAYPGNTIYF. The CDR3 bases are TGTGCCAGCAGTGAAGCTTATCCCGGAAACACCATATATTTT. V is TRBV6-1 and J is TRBJ1-3; no clear D gene. The V end was cut by 0 bases, the J end by 4 bases, with 7 bases between. CDR1 and CDR2 (germline): MNHNS, SASEGT. The CDR3 runs to 14 residues.

The gene calls are TRBV6-5 and TRBJ1-5, with unresolved D. The CDR3 runs to 12 residues. Trimming removed 4 bases from V and 7 bases from J, with 8 bases in between. Germline CDR1 and CDR2: MNHEY and SVGAGI. DNA of the CDR3: TGTGCCAGCAGTTCTCCCAGGCAGCCCCAGCATTTT. Amino acid sequence: CASSSPRQPQHF.